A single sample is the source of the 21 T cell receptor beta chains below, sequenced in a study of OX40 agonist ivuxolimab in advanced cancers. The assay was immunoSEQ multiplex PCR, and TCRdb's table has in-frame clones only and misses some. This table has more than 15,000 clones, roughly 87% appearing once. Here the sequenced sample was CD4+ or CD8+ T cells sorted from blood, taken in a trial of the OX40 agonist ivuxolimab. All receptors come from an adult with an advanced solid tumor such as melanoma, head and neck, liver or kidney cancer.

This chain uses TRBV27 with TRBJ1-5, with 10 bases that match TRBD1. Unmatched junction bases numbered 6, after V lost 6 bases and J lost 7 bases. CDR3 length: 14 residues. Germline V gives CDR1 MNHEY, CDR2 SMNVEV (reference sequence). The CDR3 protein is CASSRQGARQPQHF. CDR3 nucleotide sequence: TGTGCCAGCAGCCGACAGGGGGCCCGGCAGCCCCAGCATTTT.

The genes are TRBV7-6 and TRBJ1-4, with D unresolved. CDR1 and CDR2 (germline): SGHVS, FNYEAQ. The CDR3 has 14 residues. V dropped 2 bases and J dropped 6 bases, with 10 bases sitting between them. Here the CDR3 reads CASSLTRRDEKLFF. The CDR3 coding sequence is TGTGCCAGCAGCTTAACCAGGAGGGATGAAAAACTGTTTTTT.

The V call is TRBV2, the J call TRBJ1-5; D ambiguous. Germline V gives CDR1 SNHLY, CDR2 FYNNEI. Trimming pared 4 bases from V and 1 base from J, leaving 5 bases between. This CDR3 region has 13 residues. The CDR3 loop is CASSGRSNQPQHF. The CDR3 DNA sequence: TGTGCCAGCAGTGGGCGGAGCAATCAGCCCCAGCATTTT.

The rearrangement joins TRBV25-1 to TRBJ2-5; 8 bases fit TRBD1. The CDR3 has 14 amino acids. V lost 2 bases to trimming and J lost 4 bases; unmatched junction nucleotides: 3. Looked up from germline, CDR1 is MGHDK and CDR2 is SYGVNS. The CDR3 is CASSETGGAETQYF. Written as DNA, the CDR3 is TGTGCCAGCAGTGAAACAGGGGGAGCAGAGACCCAGTACTTC.

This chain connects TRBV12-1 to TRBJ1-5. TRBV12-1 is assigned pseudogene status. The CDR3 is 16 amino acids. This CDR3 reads CASRLRGCCGNQPQHF. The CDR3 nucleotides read TGTGCCAGCAGGTTGCGGGGTTGTTGTGGCAATCAGCCCCAGCATTTT.

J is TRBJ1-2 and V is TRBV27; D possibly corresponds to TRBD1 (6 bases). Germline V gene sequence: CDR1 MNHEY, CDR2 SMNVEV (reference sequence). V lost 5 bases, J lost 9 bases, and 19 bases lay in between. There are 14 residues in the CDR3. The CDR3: CASSPGGGYSRYTF. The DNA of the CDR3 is TGTGCCAGCAGTCCCGGGGGGGGCTATTCTCGCTACACCTTC.

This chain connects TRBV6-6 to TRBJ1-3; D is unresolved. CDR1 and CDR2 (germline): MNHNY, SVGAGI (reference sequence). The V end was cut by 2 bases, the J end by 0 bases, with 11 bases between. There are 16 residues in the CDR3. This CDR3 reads CASSYGRQRSGNTIYF. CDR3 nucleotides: TGTGCCAGCAGTTACGGCAGGCAACGCTCTGGAAACACCATATATTTT.

The CDR3 coding sequence is TGTGCCAGCAGCTTACAGCGGGGGGTACGGTACGAGCAGTACTTC. This codes for CASSLQRGVRYEQYF. This sequence joins TRBV11-2 and TRBJ2-7, with 9 bases lining up with TRBD2. The CDR3 is made up of 15 amino acids. CDR1 is SGHAT, CDR2 FQNNGV, per germline. J lost 4 bases, V lost 2 bases, and 6 bases had no gene match.

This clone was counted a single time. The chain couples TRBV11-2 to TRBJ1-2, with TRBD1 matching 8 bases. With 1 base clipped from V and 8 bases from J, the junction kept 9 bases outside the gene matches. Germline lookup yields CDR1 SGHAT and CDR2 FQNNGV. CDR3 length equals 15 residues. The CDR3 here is CASSLALQGARGYTF. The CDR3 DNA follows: TGTGCCAGCAGCTTAGCTCTCCAGGGGGCGAGGGGCTACACCTTC.

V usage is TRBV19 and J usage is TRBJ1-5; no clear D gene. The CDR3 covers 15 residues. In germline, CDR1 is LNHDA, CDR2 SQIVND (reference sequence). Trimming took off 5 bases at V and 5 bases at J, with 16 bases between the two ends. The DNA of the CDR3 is TGTGCCAGTAGTCGTGTACGTAGCGACTATCAGCCCCAGCATTTT. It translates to CASSRVRSDYQPQHF.

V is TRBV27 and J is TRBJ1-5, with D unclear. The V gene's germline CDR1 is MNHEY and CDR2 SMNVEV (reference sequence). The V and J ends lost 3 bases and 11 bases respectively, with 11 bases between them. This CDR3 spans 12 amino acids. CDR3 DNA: TGTGCCAGCAGTTTCATCGGGCTGACCCAGCATTTT. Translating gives CASSFIGLTQHF.

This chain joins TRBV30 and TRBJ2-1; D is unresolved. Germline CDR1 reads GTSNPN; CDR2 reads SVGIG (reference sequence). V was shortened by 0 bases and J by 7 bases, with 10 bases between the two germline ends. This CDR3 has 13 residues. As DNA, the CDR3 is TGTGCCTGGAGTGTAATTCACGGAAATGAGCAGTTCTTC. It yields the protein CAWSVIHGNEQFF. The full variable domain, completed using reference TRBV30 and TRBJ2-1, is SQTIHQWPATLVQPVGSPLSLECTVEGTSNPNLYWYRQAAGRGLQLLFYSVGIGQISSEVPQNLSASRPQDRQFILSSKKLLLSDSGFYLCAWSVIHGNEQFFGPGTRLTVL.

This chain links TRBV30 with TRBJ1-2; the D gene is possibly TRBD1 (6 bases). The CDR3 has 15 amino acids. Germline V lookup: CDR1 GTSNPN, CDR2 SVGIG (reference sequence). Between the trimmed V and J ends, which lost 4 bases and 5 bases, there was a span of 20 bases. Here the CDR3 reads CAWIRAGARGYGYTF. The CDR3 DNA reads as TGTGCCTGGATTAGGGCGGGGGCCAGGGGATATGGCTACACCTTC.

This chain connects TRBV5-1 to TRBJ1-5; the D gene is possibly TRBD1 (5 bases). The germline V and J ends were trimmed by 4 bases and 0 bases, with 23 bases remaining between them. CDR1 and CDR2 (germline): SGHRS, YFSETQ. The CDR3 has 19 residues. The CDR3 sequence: CASSPTTFGTDYSNQPQHF. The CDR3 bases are TGCGCCAGCAGCCCAACGACCTTCGGGACGGATTATAGCAATCAGCCCCAGCATTTT.

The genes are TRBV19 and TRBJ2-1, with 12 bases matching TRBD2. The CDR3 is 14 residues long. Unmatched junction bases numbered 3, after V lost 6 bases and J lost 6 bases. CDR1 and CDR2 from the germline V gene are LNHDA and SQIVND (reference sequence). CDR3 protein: CASSTSGGTNEQFF. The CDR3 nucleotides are TGTGCCAGTAGCACTAGCGGGGGGACCAATGAGCAGTTCTTC. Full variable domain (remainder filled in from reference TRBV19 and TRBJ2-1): DGGITQSPKYLFRKEGQNVTLSCEQNLNHDAMYWYRQDPGQGLRLIYYSQIVNDFQKGDIAEGYSVSREKKESFPLTVTSAQKNPTAFYLCASSTSGGTNEQFFGPGTRLTVL.

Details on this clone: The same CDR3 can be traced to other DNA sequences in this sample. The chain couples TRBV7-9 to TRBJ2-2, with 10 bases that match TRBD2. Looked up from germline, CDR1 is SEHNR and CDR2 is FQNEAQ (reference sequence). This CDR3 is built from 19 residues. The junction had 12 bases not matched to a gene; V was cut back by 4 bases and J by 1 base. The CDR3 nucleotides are TGTGCCAGCAGCTCCCCCCCCTCTCCTAGCGGGGGGAACACCGGGGAGCTGTTTTTT. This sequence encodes CASSSPPSPSGGNTGELFF. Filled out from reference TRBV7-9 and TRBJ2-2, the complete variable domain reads DTGVSQNPRHKITKRGQNVTFRCDPISEHNRLYWYRQTLGQGPEFLTYFQNEAQLEKSRLLSDRFSAERPKGSFSTLEIQRTEQGDSAMYLCASSSPPSPSGGNTGELFFGEGSRLTVL.

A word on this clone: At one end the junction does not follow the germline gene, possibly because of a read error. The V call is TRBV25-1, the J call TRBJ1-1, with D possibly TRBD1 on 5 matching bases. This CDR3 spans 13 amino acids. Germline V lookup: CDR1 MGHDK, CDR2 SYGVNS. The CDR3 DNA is TGTGCCAGTAAACAGGTCACGAACACTGGAGCTTTCTTT. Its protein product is CASKQVTNTGAFF. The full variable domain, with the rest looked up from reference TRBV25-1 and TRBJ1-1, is EADIYQTPRYLVIGTGKKITLECSQTMGHDKMYWYQQDPGMELHLIHYSYGVNSTEKGDLSSESTVSRIRTEHFPLTLESARPSHTSQYLCASKQVTNTGAFFGQGTRLTVV.

CDR3 amino acids: CASSPGVFHEQYF. In DNA form, the CDR3 reads TGTGCCAGTAGCCCCGGTGTGTTCCACGAGCAGTACTTC. The rearrangement joins TRBV19 to TRBJ2-7; the D is unclear. CDR1 LNHDA and CDR2 SQIVND come from the germline V gene (reference sequence). The CDR3 spans 13 residues. Trimming shortened V by 6 bases and J by 5 bases, and 14 bases separated the two germline ends.

As DNA, the CDR3 is TGTGCCAGTAGTTTCGGGACAGGAGTTTTACCGGAGACCCAGTACTTC. This codes for CASSFGTGVLPETQYF. The V gene is TRBV19, the J gene TRBJ2-5; TRBD1 agrees at 8 bases. J gave up 5 bases and V 5 bases, and 13 bases lay outside the gene matches. Germline CDR1 LNHDA, CDR2 SQIVND (reference sequence). The CDR3 loop spans 16 amino acids.

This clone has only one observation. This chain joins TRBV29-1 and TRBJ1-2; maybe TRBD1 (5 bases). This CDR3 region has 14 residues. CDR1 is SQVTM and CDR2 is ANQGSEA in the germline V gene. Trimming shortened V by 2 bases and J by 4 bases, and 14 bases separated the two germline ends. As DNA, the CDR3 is TGCAGCGTTGAAATCCGGGGGGTGGGCTATGGCTACACCTTC. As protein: CSVEIRGVGYGYTF.

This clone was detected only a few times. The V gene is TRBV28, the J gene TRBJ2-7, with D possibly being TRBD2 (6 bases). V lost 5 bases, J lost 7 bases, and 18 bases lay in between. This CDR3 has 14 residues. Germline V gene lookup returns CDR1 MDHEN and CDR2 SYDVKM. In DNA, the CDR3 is TGTGCCAGCAGTCTGGGAGGTAGTCTTGGAGAGCAGTACTTC. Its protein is CASSLGGSLGEQYF.